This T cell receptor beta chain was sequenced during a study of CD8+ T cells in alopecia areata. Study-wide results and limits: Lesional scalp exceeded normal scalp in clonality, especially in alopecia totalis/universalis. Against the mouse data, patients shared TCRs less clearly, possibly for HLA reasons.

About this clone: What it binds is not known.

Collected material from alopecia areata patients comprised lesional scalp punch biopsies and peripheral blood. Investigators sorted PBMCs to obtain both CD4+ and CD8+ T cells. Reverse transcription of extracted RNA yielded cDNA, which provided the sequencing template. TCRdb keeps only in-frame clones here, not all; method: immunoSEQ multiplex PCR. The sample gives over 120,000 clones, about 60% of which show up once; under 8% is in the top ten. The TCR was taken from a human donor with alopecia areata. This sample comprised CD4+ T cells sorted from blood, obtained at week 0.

The CDR3 protein is CAWSVMFLNTGELFF. The DNA for the CDR3 is TGTGCCTGGAGTGTAATGTTCCTGAACACCGGGGAGCTGTTTTTT. The chain combines TRBV30 with TRBJ2-2; D is unclear. This CDR3 contains 15 residues. The ends were cut back, 0 bases at V and 1 base at J, with 9 bases in the middle. CDR1 GTSNPN and CDR2 SVGIG come from the germline V gene (reference sequence).